The T cell receptor (beta chain) described here comes from a study of CD8 T cells in Susac syndrome. For the study at large: Clinically active disease was present in 5 or 6 of the sequenced Susac syndrome patients. Eight of these patients were in remission.

CDR1 and CDR2 (germline): MGHRA, YSYEKL. This CDR3 spans 13 amino acids. Trimming took off 0 bases at V and 7 bases at J, with 6 bases between the two ends. Random hexamers served to reverse transcribe roughly 0.5 to 1 ug RNA. TCR beta CDR3 was amplified by immunoSEQ covering 54 Vbeta and 13 Jbeta. TCRdb fed the immunoSEQ multiplex PCR reads into MiXCR, producing one record per CDR3 protein. The sample gives 95,000 to 150,000 distinct CDR3 sequences, just under 95% of which show up once; 0.25% to 0.3% is in the top ten. The chain carries TRBV4-1 and TRBJ2-2; D is ambiguous. Sequencing used CD8+ T cells from PBMCs. The clonotype comes from a human donor with Susac syndrome. The CDR3 protein is CASSQDFGGELFF. DNA of the CDR3: TGCGCCAGCAGCCAAGACTTTGGCGGGGAGCTGTTTTTT.